The clone carrying this T cell receptor beta chain was picked up a small number of times. The V and J ends lost 5 bases and 6 bases respectively, with 11 bases between them. The CDR3 runs to 13 residues. Germline V CDR1 and CDR2: SQVTM, ANQGSEA. The treatment was: around 19 received Ad26.COV2.S at low or high dose, single or two shots; several received placebo; per-sample allocation not given. Each sample was drawn 63 days after the first injection (of vaccine or placebo). Spike of the Wuhan-strain SARS-CoV-2 was expressed by an Ad26 vector, which formed the vaccine. This entry belongs to a study of Ad26.COV2.S vaccination and SARS-CoV-2 variants. The assay was immunoSEQ multiplex PCR, and TCRdb's table has in-frame clones only and misses some. Altogether approximately 280,000 clones are present, approximately 89% being singletons, with the ten largest covering about 3.6%.

The source material was peripheral blood, sampled in a trial of Ad26.COV2.S vaccine versus placebo. The receptor was derived from a person between 18 and 65 years old who received the Ad26.COV2.S COVID-19 vaccine or a placebo. J is TRBJ1-6 and V is TRBV29-1, with a tentative D call TRBD1 (5 bases). CDR3 sequence reads: CSVTIGVNSPLHF. DNA for the CDR3: TGCAGCGTTACGATAGGGGTTAATTCACCCCTCCACTTT.